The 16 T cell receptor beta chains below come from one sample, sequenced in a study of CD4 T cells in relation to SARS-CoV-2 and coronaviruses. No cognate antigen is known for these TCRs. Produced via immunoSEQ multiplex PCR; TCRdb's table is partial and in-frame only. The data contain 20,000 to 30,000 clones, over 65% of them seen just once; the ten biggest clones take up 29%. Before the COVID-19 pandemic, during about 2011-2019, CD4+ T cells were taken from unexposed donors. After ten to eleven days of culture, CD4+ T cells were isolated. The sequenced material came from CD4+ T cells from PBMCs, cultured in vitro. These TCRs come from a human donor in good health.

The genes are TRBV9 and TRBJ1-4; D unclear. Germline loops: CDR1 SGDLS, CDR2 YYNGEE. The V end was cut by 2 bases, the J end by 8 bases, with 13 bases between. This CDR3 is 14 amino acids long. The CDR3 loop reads CASSVNPSGEKLFF. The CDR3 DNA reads TGTGCCAGCAGCGTCAACCCCAGTGGGGAAAAACTGTTTTTT.

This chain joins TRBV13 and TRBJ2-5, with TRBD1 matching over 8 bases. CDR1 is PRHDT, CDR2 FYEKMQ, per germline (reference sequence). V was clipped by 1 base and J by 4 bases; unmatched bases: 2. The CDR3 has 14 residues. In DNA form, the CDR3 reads TGTGCCAGCAGCTTAGAGGACAGGGTAGAGACCCAGTACTTC. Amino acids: CASSLEDRVETQYF. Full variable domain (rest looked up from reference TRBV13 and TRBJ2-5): AAGVIQSPRHLIKEKRETATLKCYPIPRHDTVYWYQQGPGQDPQFLISFYEKMQSDKGSIPDRFSAQQFSDYHSELNMSSLELGDSALYFCASSLEDRVETQYFGPGTRLLVL.

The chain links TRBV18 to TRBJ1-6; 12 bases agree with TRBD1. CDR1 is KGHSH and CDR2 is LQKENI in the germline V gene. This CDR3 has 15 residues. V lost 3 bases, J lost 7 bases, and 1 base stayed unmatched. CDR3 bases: TGTGCCAGCTCACCGGGGACAGGGGGCAATTCACCCCTCCACTTT. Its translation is CASSPGTGGNSPLHF.

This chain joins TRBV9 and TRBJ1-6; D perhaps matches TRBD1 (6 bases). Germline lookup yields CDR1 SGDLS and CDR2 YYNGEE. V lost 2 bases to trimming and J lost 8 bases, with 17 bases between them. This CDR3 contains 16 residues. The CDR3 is CASSVGTGASYSPLHF. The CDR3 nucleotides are TGTGCCAGCAGCGTGGGCACGGGGGCTAGTTATTCACCCCTCCACTTT. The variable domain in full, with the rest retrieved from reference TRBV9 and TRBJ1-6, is DSGVTQTPKHLITATGQRVTLRCSPRSGDLSVYWYQQSLDQGLQFLIQYYNGEERAKGNILERFSAQQFPDLHSELNLSSLELGDSALYFCASSVGTGASYSPLHFGNGTRLTVT.

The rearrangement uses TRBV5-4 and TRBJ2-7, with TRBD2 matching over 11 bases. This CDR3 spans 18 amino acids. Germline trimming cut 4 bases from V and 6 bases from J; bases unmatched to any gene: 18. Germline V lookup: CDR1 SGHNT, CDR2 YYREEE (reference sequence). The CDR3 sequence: CASSRSGTSGHSPSEQYF. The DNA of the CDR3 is TGTGCCAGCAGCCGGTCCGGGACTAGCGGCCATAGCCCCTCCGAGCAGTACTTC.

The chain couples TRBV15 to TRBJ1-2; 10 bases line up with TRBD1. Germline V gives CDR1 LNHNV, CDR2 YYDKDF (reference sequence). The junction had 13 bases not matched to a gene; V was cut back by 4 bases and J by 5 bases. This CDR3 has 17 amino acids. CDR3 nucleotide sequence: TGTGCCACCAGCAAGCGACAGGGGGCGACGGTGAGGTATGGCTACACCTTC. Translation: CATSKRQGATVRYGYTF.

The CDR3 loop is CASSETHLGADEQFF. CDR3 DNA sequence: TGTGCCAGCAGTGAAACACACCTGGGGGCGGATGAGCAGTTCTTC. The chain links TRBV6-1 to TRBJ2-1; tentative D call: TRBD1 (6 bases). The CDR3 spans 15 residues. V lost 2 bases and J lost 8, with 16 bases in between. The V gene's germline CDR1 is MNHNS and CDR2 SASEGT.

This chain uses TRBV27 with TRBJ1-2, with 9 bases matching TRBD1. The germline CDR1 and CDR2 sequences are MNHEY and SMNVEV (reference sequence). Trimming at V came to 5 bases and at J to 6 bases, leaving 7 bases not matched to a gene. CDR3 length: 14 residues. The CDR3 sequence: CASSLQQGAHGYTF. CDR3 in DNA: TGTGCCAGCAGTCTACAACAGGGGGCGCATGGCTACACCTTC.

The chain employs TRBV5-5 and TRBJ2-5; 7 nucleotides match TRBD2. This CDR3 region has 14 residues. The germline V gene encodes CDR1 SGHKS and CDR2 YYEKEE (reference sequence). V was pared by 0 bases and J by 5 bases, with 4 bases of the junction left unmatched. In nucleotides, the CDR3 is TGTGCCAGCAGCTTGGATGGCGGGAGCGAGACCCAGTACTTC. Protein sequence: CASSLDGGSETQYF.

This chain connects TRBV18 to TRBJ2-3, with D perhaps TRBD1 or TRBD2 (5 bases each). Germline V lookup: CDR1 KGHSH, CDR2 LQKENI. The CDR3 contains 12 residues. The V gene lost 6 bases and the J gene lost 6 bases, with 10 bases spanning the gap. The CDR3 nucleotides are TGTGCCAGCTCTCCGGGGCGGGATACGCAGTATTTT. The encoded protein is CASSPGRDTQYF. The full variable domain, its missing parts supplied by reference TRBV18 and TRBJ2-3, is NAGVMQNPRHLVRRRGQEARLRCSPMKGHSHVYWYRQLPEEGLKFMVYLQKENIIDESGMPKERFSAEFPKEGPSILRIQQVVRGDSAAYFCASSPGRDTQYFGPGTRLTVL.

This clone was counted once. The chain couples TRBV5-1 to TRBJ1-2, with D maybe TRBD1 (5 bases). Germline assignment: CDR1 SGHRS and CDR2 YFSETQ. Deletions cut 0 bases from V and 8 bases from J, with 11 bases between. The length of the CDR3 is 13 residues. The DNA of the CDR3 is TGCGCCAGCAGCTTGGCCTCAGGGAGCGGCTACACCTTC. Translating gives CASSLASGSGYTF.

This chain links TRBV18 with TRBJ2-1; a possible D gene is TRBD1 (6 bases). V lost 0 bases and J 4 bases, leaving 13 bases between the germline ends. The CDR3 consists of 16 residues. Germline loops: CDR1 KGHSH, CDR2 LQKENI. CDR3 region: CASSPPAGVGYNEQFF. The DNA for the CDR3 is TGTGCCAGCTCACCACCGGCAGGGGTCGGGTACAATGAGCAGTTCTTC.

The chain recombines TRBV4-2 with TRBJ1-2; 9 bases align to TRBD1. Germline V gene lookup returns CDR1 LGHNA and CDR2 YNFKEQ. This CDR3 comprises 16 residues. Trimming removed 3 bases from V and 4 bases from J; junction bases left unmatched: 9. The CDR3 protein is CASSQAGTGSSYGYTF. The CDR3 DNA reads TGTGCCAGCAGCCAGGCCGGGACAGGGAGCTCCTATGGCTACACCTTC.

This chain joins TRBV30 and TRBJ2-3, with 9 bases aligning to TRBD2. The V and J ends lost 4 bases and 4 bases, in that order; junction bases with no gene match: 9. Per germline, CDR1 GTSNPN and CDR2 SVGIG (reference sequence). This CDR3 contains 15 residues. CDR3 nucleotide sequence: TGTGCCTGGACACGTTTAGGACTAGCGTCAGATACGCAGTATTTT. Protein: CAWTRLGLASDTQYF.

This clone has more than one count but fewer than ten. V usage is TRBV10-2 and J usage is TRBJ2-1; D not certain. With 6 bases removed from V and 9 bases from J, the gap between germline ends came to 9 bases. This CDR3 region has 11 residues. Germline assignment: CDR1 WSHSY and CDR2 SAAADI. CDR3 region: CASSHAIEQFF. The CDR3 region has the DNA TGCGCCAGCAGCCACGCGATTGAGCAGTTCTTC.

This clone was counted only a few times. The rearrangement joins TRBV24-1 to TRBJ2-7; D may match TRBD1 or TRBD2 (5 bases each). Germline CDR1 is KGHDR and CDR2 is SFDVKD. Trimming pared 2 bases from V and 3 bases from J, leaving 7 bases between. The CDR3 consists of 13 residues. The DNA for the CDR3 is TGTGCCACCAGTGATTGGGACGGCTACGAGCAGTACTTC. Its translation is CATSDWDGYEQYF.